This TCR beta chain was recovered during a study of T cell repertoires in cytomegalovirus infection. Study as a whole: Peptides in the study included HLA-C-restricted and HLA-B-restricted CMV epitopes. Public TCR beta signatures indicated both CMV infection and matching HLA type. Study-level results: Dominating the ex vivo response were TCR beta clonotypes that were CMV-specific and HLA-C-restricted. The cumulative frequency of public TCR beta families distinguished individuals who carried CMV together with the relevant HLA.

Comment on this clonotype: Its antigen remains unknown.

MiXCR, applied by TCRdb to the reads, yields one record per CDR3 protein. The data hold roughly 110,000 distinct CDR3 sequences, with over 25% observed a single time. The CDR3 spans 16 residues. Germline CDR1 reads SGHVS; CDR2 reads FNYEAQ. V lost 6 bases to trimming and J lost 0 bases; unmatched junction nucleotides: 10. J is TRBJ2-7 and V is TRBV7-6; 8 bases fit TRBD1. This sequence originates from a human donor in good health (CMV status not recorded). Some clones in this sample may be carry-over from other donors' samples. The sample here was CD8+ T cells from cultured PBMCs, taken from culture after CMV antigen stimulation. DNA of the CDR3: TGTGCCAGCAGTTACTACCGGGACAGGTCCTCCTACGAGCAGTACTTC. It encodes CASSYYRDRSSYEQYF.